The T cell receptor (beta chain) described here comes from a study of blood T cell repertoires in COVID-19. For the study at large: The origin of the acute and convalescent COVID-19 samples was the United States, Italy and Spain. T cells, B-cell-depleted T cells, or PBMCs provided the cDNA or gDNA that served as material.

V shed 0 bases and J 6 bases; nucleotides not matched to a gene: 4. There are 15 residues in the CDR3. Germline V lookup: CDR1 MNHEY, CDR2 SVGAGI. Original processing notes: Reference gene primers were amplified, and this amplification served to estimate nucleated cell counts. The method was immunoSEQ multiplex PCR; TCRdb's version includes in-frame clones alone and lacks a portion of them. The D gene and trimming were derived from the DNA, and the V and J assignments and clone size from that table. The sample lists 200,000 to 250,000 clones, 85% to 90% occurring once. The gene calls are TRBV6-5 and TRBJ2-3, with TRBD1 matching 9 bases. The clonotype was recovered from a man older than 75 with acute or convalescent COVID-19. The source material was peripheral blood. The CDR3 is CASSYSGTGSDTQYF. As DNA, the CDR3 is TGTGCCAGCAGTTACTCCGGGACAGGGTCCGATACGCAGTATTTT.